This entry features one TCR beta chain sequence. This clone has a handful of counts. Its antigen is currently not known. The sample holds no much larger clone one base away, and base qualities are not on file. The method was the immunoSEQ multiplex PCR assay. TCRdb provides this immuneACCESS table in a form limited to in-frame rearrangements. Some clones are lacking; in checked studies, under half of them reflect an unresolved V gene, and why the rest are absent is not known. The sample records almost 85,000 clones, roughly 84% of which are singletons. Clones ranked in the top ten supply 11% of the sample. The CDR3 spans 17 residues, from the cysteine through the phenylalanine. This entry keeps only the CDR3 DNA: 51 bases, framed from base 1. CDR1 and CDR2, per the germline V gene, are SGHRS and YFSETQ. Compared with germline, V lacks 4 bases and J lacks 1 base; bases without a gene match: 10. This entry belongs to a study of control samples from healthy donors and cancer patients (dated by TCRdb to 2018 to 2020).

The chain is assembled from TRBV5-1 and TRBJ2-7; TRBD2 lines up with 11 middle nucleotides. The sample was PBMCs. This clonotype originated in a man aged 55 to 69 with head and neck cancer. The CDR3 here reads CASSRVGSGRGSYEQYF. The bases are TGCGCCAGCAGCCGAGTTGGTAGCGGGAGGGGATCCTACGAGCAGTACTTC.